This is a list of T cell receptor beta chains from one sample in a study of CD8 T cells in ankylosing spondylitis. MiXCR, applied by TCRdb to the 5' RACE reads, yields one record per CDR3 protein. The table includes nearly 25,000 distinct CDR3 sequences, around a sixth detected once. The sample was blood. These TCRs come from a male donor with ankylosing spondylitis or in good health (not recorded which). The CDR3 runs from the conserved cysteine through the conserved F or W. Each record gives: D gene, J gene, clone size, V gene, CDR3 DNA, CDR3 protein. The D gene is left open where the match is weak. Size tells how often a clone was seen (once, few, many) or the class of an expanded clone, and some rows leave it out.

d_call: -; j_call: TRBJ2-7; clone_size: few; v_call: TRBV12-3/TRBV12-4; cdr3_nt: TGTGCCAGCAGAACCGGTGGAAGCTCCTACGAGCAGTACTTC; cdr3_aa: CASRTGGSSYEQYF
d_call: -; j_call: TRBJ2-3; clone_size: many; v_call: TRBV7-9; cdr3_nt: TGTGCCAGCAGCCCCTCCGGGTTCGCAGATACGCAGTATTTT; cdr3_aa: CASSPSGFADTQYF
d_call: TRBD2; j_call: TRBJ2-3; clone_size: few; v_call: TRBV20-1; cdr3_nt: TGCAGTGCTGATCCGGGACTAGCGGGAGGAGGGATCGGGGATACGCAGTATTTT; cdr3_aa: CSADPGLAGGGIGDTQYF
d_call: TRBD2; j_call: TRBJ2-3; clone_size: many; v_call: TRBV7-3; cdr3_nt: TGTGCCAGCAGCTTAGGACTAGCGGGGGGCACAGATACGCAGTATTTT; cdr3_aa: CASSLGLAGGTDTQYF
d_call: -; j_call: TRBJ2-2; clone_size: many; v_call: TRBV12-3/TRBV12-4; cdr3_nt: TGTGCCAGCAGAAGGGCGAACACCGGGGAGCTGTTTTTT; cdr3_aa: CASRRANTGELFF
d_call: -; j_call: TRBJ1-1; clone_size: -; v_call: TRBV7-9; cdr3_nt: TGTGCCAGCAGCTTGGCCGGGAAATTTGTTGAAGCTTTCTTT; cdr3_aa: CASSLAGKFVEAFF
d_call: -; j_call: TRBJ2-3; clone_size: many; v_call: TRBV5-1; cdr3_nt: TGCGCCAGCAGCCCACAGCTAGCTCCAGATACGCAGTATTTT; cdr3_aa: CASSPQLAPDTQYF
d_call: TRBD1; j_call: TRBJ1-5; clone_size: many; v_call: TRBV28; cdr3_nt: TGTGCCAGCAGTGGCGGGACAGGGAATCAGCCCCAGCATTTT; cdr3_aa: CASSGGTGNQPQHF
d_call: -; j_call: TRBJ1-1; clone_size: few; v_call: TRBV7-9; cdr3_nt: TGTGCCAGCAGCTACGGGTGGAACACTGAAGCTTTCTTT; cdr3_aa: CASSYGWNTEAFF
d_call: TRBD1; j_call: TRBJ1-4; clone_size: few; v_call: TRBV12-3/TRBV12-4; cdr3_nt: TGTGCCAGCAGTTTAGATAGGGACAGGATTTTT; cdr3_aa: CASSLDRDRIF
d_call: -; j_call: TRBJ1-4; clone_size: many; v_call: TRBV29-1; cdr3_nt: TGCAGCGTTGAGTCAGAGGGGACTAATGAAAAACTGTTTTTT; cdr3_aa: CSVESEGTNEKLFF
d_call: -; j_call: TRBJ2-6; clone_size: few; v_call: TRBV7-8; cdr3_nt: TGTGCCAGCAGCCCCAGAGTCTCTGGGGCCAACGTCCTGACTTTC; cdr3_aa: CASSPRVSGANVLTF
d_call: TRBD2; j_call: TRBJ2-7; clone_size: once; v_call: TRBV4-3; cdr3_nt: TGCGCCAGCAGCCAAACTAGCGGGAGATCCGAGCAGTACTTC; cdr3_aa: CASSQTSGRSEQYF
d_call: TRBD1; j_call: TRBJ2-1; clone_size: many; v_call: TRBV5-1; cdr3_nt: TGCGCCAGCAGCCGTGGACAGGGGAACAATGAGCAGTTCTTC; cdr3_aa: CASSRGQGNNEQFF
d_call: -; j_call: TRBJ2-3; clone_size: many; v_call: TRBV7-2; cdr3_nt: TGTGCCAGCAGCTTAGTAGATACGCAGTATTTT; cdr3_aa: CASSLVDTQYF
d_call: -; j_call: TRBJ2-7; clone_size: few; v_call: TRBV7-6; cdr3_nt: TGTGCCAGCAGCTTAGAGGTAGCGGACTCCTACGAGCAGTACTTC; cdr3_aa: CASSLEVADSYEQYF
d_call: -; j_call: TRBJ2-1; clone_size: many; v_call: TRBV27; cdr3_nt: TGTGCCAGCAGTCAAGCTACTCAGAGAGAGCAGTTCTTC; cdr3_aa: CASSQATQREQFF
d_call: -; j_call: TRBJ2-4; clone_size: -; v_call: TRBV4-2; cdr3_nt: TGTGCCAGCAGCCAAGAGAAGGGGCTAGCCAAAAACATTCAGTACTTC; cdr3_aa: CASSQEKGLAKNIQYF
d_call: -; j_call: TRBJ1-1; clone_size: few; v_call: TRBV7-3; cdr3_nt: TGTGCCAGCAGCCGCCTAGTGGACACTGAAGCTTTCTTT; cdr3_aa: CASSRLVDTEAFF
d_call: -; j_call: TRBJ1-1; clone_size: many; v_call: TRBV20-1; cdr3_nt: TGCAGTGCGGGTAGAGCTTTCTTT; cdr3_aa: CSAGRAFF
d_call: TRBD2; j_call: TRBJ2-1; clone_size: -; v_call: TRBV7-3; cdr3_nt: TGTGCCAGCAGCCCTACGGGGGGGGGCAACAATGAGCAGTTCTTC; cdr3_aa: CASSPTGGGNNEQFF
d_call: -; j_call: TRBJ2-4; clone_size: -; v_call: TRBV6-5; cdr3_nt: TGTGCCAGCAGTCAAGACTTAGGGCTAGCCAAAAACATTCAGTACTTC; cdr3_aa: CASSQDLGLAKNIQYF
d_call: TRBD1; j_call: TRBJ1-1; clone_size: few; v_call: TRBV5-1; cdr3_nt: TGCGCCAGCAGCTTGGAGGACAGGAGGAACACTGAAGCTTTCTTT; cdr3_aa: CASSLEDRRNTEAFF
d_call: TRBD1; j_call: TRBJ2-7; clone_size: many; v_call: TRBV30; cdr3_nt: TGTGCCTGGAGTGTACCCGGACAGGGGCGGCGCGAGCAGTACTTC; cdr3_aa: CAWSVPGQGRREQYF
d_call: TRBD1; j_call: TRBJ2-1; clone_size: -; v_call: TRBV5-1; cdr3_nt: TGCGCCAGCAGCTTACCAGGGGGCATCCCCACAGTCAATGAGCAGTTCTTC; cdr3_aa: CASSLPGGIPTVNEQFF
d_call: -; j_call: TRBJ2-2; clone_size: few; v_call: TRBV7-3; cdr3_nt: TGTGCCAGCAGCTTAATGCGACAGGCGAACACCGGGGAGCTGTTTTTT; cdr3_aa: CASSLMRQANTGELFF
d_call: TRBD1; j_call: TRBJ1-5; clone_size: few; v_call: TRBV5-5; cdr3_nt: TGTGCCAGCAGCCCCACCGGGACAGATTATAGCAATCAGCCCCAGCATTTT; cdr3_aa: CASSPTGTDYSNQPQHF
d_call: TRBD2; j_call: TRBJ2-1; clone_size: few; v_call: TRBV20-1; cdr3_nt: TGCAGTGCTAGTGCTAGCGGGAGGGGATACAATGAGCAGTTCTTC; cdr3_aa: CSASASGRGYNEQFF
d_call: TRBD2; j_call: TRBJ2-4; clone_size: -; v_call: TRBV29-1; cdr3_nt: TGCAGCGTTGATACTAGCGGTAAAAACATTCAGTACTTC; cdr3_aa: CSVDTSGKNIQYF
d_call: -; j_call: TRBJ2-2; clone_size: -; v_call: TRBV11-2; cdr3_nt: TGTGCCAGCAGCTTCGGTCTGGTTCCCGGGGAGCTGTTTTTT; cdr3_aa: CASSFGLVPGELFF
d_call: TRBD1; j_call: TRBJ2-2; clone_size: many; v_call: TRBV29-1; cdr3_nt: TGCAGCGTTATTCGACAGGGGGCGTACGCCGGGGAGCTGTTTTTT; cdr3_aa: CSVIRQGAYAGELFF
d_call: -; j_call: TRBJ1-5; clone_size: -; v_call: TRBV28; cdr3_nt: TGTGCCAGCAGTTCCCAGGGTCCGCCAGGTCAGCCCCAGCATTTT; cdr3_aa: CASSSQGPPGQPQHF
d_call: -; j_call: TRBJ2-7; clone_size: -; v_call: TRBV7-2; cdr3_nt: TGTGCCAGCAGTCCAAATCTCTACGAGCAGTACTTC; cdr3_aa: CASSPNLYEQYF
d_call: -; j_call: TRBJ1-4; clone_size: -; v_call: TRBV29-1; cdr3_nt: TGCAGCGTCTACCCGGTCGGTGCAACTAATGAAAAACTGTTTTTT; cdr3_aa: CSVYPVGATNEKLFF
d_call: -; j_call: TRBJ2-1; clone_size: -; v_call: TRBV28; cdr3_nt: TGTGCCAGCAGAGCGACAAGGAATGAGCAGTTCTTC; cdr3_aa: CASRATRNEQFF
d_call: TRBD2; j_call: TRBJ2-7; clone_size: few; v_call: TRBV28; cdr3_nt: TGTGCCAGCAGTTGGGAGGGTTCCGACGAGCAGTACTTC; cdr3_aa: CASSWEGSDEQYF
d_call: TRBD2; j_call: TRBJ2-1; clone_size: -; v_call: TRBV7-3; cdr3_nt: TGTGCCAGCAGCGAGACTAGCGGGGGGGCCTACAATGAGCAGTTCTTC; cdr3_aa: CASSETSGGAYNEQFF
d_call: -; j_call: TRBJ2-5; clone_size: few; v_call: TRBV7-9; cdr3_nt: TGTGCCAGCAGCCAGGACAGTGTGAAGATGACCCAGTACTTC; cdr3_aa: CASSQDSVKMTQYF
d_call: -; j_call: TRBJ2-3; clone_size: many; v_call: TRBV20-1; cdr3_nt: TGCAGTGCAGCCAGACGGGGCACAGATACGCAGTATTTT; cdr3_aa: CSAARRGTDTQYF
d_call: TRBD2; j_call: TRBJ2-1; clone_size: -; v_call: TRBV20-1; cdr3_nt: TGCAGTGCTAGAGCTCCTGCGGGGGGCGACAATGAGCAGTTCTTC; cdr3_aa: CSARAPAGGDNEQFF
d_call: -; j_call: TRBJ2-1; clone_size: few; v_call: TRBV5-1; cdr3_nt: TGCGCCAGCAGCTTAATGGTGCAGGATGAGCAGTTCTTC; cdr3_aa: CASSLMVQDEQFF
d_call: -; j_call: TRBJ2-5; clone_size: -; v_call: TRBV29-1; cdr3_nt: TGCAGCGTGGGACATACGCAAGAGACCCAGTACTTC; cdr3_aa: CSVGHTQETQYF